Sequencing of this T cell receptor (beta chain) was carried out in a study of cytomegalovirus exposure and HLA in healthy donors. As for the study in general: Unique TCR beta sequences numbering 120 million or so came from approximately 180 million T cells in an earlier analysis.

Study-wide results and caveats: With later analysis, a missense DCLRE1C variant became linked to TCR beta V- and J-gene trimming. An analysis done earlier found most TCR beta V segments productive about 90% or about 30% of the time. Later analysis placed DRB1 highest and HLA-C lowest in TCR association rates, which differed by HLA locus.

With regard to this clone: What it binds is unknown.

Germline lookup yields CDR1 SGHTA and CDR2 FQGNSA. V gave up 1 base and J gave up 2 bases, with 6 bases separating them. The CDR3 has 14 amino acids. PCR employed 60 Vbeta and 13 Jbeta primers. Method: immunoSEQ multiplex PCR; TCRdb's copy keeps in-frame clones and lacks some. Among 180,000 or so clones listed, around 76% were seen once. The receptor was derived from a man aged 35 to 55 in good health and CMV-seronegative. Sequenced input: PBMCs. The genes are TRBV7-2 and TRBJ1-5; D is unresolved. CDR3 in amino acids: CASSLGVGNQPQHF. The DNA of the CDR3 is TGTGCCAGCAGCTTAGGAGTGGGCAATCAGCCCCAGCATTTT. Full variable domain (missing parts from reference TRBV7-2 and TRBJ1-5): GAGVSQSPSNKVTEKGKDVELRCDPISGHTALYWYRQSLGQGLEFLIYFQGNSAPDKSGLPSDRFSAERTGGSVSTLTIQRTQQEDSAVYLCASSLGVGNQPQHFGDGTRLSIL.